This T cell receptor (beta chain) was captured by sequencing in a study of T-cell memory formation after mild COVID-19. This CDR3 has 16 amino acids. CDR1 and CDR2 (germline): SEHNR, FQNEAQ (reference sequence). The V gene end was trimmed by 5 bases and the J gene end by 6 bases; junction bases not matched to a gene: 12. Points from the study as a whole: Pre-infection memory harbored some responding clones, suggesting cross-reactive memory joined. Of the contracting clones, CD4+ ones lay mainly in CM and EM, and CD8+ ones in EMRA.

TCRdb fed the 5' RACE reads into MiXCR, producing one record per CDR3 protein. Of a few hundred thousand distinct CDR3 sequences in the sample, around 15% were seen once. On this clonotype itself: Its antigen is undetermined.

What was sequenced was PBMCs or a T cell subset sorted from them (not recorded which). This TCR derives from a man between 18 and 35 years old who had mild COVID-19 (a few samples of this study predate the infection). Cell type and time point are not known. The chain carries TRBV7-9 and TRBJ1-5, with 8 bases identical to TRBD1. The CDR3 loop is CASSPTGQGATQPQHF. The CDR3 DNA reads TGTGCCAGCAGCCCCACCGGCCAGGGGGCCACTCAGCCCCAGCATTTT.